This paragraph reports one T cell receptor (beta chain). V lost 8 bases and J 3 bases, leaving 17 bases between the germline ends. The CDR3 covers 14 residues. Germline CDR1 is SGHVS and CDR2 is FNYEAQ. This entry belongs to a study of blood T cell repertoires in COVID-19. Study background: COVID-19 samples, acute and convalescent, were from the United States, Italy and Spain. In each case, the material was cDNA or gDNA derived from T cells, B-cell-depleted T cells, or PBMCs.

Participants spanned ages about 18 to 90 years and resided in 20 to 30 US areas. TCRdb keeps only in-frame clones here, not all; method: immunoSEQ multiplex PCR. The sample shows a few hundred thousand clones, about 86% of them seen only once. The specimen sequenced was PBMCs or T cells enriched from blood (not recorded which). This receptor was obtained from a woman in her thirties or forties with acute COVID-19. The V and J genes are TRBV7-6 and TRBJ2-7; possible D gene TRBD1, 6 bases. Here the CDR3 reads CASRSGHDGYEQYF. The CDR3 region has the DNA TGTGCCAGCCGTTCGGGACATGACGGCTACGAGCAGTACTTC.